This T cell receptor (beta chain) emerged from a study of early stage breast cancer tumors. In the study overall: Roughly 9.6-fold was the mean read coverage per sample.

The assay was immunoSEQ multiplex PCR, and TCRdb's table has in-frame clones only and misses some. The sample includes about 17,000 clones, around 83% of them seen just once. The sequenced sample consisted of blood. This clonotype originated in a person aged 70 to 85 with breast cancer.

In nucleotides, the CDR3 is TGTGCCAGCGGAGGGCGCAATCAGCCCCAGCATTTT. Translated: CASGGRNQPQHF. The rearrangement uses TRBV7-2 and TRBJ1-5; D gene ambiguous. Germline CDR1 is SGHTA and CDR2 is FQGNSA. The CDR3 is 12 amino acids. Trimming pared 8 bases from V and 2 bases from J, leaving 7 bases between.